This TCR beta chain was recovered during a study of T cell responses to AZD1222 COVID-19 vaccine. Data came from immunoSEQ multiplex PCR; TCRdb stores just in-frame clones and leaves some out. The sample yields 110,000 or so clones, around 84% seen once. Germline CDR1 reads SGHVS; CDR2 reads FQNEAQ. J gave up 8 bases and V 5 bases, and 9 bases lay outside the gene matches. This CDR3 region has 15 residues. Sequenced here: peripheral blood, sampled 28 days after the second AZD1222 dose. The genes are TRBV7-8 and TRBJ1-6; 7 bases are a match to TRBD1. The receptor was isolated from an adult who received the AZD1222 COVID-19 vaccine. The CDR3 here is CASSPRDSRDSPLHF. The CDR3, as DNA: TGTGCCAGCAGCCCAAGGGACAGCCGGGATTCACCCCTCCACTTT.